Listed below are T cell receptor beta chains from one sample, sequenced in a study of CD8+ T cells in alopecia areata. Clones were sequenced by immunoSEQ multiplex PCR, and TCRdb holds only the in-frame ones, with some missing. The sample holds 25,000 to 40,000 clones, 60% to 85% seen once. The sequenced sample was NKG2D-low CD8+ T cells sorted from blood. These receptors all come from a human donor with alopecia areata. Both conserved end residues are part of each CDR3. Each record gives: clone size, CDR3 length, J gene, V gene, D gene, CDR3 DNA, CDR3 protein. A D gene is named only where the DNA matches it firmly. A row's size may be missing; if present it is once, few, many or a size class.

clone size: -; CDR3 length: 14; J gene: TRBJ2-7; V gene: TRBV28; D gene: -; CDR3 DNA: TGTGCCAGCAATATTATGGGGGCCTCCTACGAGCAGTACTTC; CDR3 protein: CASNIMGASYEQYF
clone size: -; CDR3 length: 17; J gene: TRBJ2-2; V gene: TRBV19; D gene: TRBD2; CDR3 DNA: TGTGCCAGTAGTATAGATACGGCTAGCGGGAACACCGGGGAGCTGTTTTTT; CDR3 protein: CASSIDTASGNTGELFF
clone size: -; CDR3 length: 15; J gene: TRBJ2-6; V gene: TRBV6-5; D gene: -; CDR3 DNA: TGTGCCAGCAGTTACGAGATTGGAGGGGCCAACGTCCTGACTTTC; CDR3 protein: CASSYEIGGANVLTF
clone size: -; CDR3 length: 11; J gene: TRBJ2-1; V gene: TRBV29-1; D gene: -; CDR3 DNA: TGCAGCGGGACTAACCACAATGAGCAGTTCTTC; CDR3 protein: CSGTNHNEQFF
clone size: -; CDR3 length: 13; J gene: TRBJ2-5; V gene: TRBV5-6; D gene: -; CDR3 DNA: TGTGCCAGCAGTCCAGACAACCAAGAGACCCAGTACTTC; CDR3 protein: CASSPDNQETQYF
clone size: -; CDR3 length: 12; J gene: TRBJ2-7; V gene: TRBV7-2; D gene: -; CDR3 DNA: TGTGCCAGCAGCTTACACGTCTACGAGCAGTACTTC; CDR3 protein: CASSLHVYEQYF
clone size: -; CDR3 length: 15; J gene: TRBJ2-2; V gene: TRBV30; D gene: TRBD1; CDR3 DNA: TGTGCCTGGAGTGCCGGGACAGGGGGCACCGGGGAGCTGTTTTTT; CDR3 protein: CAWSAGTGGTGELFF
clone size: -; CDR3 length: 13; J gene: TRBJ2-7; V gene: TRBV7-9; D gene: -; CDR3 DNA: TGTGCCAGCAGCTCCTTAAGCTCCTACGAGCAGTACTTC; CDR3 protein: CASSSLSSYEQYF
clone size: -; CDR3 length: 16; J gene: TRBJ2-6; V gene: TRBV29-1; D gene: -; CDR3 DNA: TGCAGCGTGGGAGGGGTCGCAGGGGCTGGGGCCAACGTCCTGACTTTC; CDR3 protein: CSVGGVAGAGANVLTF
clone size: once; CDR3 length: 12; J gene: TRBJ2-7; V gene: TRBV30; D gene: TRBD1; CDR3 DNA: TGTGCCTACCGGGACAGCTCCTACGAGCAGTACTTC; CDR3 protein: CAYRDSSYEQYF
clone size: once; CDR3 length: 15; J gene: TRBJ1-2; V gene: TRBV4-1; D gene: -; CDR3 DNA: TGCGCCAGCAGCCACACGTGGGGTGGAAGCTATGGCTACACCTTC; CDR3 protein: CASSHTWGGSYGYTF
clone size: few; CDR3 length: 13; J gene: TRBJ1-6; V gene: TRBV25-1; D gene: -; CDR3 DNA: TGTGCCAGCAGTGACAGGGAGAGTTCACCCCTCCACTTT; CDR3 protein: CASSDRESSPLHF
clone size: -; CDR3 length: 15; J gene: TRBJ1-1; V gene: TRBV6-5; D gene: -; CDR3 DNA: TGTGCCAGCAGTGTAACCGGGACCAGGGACACTGAAGCTTTCTTT; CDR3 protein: CASSVTGTRDTEAFF
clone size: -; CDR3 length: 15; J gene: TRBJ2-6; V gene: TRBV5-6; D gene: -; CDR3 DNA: TGTGCCAGCAGCTTGGTCGGGTCCGGGGCCAACGTCCTGACTTTC; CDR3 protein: CASSLVGSGANVLTF
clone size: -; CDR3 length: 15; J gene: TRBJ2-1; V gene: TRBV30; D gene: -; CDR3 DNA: TGTGCCTGGAGTTATGGCGGGGACTCCTACAATGAGCAGTTCTTC; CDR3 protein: CAWSYGGDSYNEQFF
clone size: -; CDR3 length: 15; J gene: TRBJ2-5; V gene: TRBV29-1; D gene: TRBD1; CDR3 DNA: TGCAGCGTTGAAGATTCCGGGACAGAGGAAGAGACCCAGTACTTC; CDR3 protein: CSVEDSGTEEETQYF
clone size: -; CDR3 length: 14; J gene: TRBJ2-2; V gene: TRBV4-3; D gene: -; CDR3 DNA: TGCGCCAGCAGCCAACAGGTGAACACCGGGGAGCTGTTTTTT; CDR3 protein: CASSQQVNTGELFF
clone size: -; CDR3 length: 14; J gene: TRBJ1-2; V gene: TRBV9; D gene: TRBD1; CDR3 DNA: TGTGCCAGCAGCGCAGACAGGGGCGGCTATGGCTACACCTTC; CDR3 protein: CASSADRGGYGYTF